This T cell receptor (beta chain) was sequenced during a study of T cell changes during pregnancy in multiple sclerosis. Assay: immunoSEQ multiplex PCR; the TCRdb copy retains only in-frame clones and omits some. The sample holds about 98,000 clones, under 95% seen once. The V end lost 5 bases, the J end lost 1 base, and 11 bases lay between the germline ends. CDR1 MGHRA and CDR2 YSYEKL come from the germline V gene. The CDR3 totals 15 residues. This TCR was recovered from a female donor in good health, enrolled as a control in a pregnancy study. The source material was peripheral blood, sampled after pregnancy. The chain links TRBV4-1 to TRBJ2-2; D may be TRBD1 (6 bases). CDR3 DNA sequence: TGCGCCAGCAGCGCCAGGACAGAGAACACCGGGGAGCTGTTTTTT. Translation gives CASSARTENTGELFF.